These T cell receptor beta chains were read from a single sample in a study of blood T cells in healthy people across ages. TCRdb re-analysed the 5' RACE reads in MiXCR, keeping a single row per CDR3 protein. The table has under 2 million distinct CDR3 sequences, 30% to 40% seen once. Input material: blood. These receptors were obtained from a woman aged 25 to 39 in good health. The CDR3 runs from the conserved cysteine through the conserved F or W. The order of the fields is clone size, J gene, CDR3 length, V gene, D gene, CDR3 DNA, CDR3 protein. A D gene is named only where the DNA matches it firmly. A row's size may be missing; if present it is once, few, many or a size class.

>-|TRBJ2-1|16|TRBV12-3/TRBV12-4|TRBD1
TGTGCCAGCAGCGCCGGGACAGGGGGAAAGTACAATGAGCAGTTCTTC
CASSAGTGGKYNEQFF
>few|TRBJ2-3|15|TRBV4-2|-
TGTGCCAGCAGCCTGGGGGAAAAGTACACAGATACGCAGTATTTT
CASSLGEKYTDTQYF
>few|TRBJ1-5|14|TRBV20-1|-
TGCAGTGCTAGTCCGGGGAATTACAATCAGCCCCAGCATTTT
CSASPGNYNQPQHF
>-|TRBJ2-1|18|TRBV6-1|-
TGTGCCAGCAGTCGAGGTAAGAGCGGATCGATCTCCTACAATGAGCAGTTCTTC
CASSRGKSGSISYNEQFF
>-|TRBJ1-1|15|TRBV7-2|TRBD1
TGTGCCAGCAGCCTACGATCACAGGGGGACACTGAAGCTTTCTTT
CASSLRSQGDTEAFF
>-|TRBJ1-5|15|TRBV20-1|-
TGCAGTGCTAGAGATTTCACCCGCAAAGATCAGCCCCAGCATTTT
CSARDFTRKDQPQHF
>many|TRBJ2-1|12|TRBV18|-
TGTGCCAGCTCACCTCCCGCGGGTGAGCAGTTCTTC
CASSPPAGEQFF
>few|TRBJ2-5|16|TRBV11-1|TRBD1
TGTGCCAGCAGCTTAGTTGGGACAGGGCAACAAGAGACCCAGTACTTC
CASSLVGTGQQETQYF
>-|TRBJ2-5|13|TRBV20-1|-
TGCAGTGCTAGTTTCATATACCAAGAGACCCAGTACTTC
CSASFIYQETQYF
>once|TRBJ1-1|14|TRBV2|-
TGTGCCAGCTCCGACGACAGAGCTAGTACTGAAGCTTTCTTT
CASSDDRASTEAFF
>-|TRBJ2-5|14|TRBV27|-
TGTGCCAGCAGTTTAATGGGGGGTCGAGAGACCCAGTACTTC
CASSLMGGRETQYF
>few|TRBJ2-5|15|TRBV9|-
TGTGCCAGCAGCCCGTACGGGGATATGTACTATGAGCAGTACTTC
CASSPYGDMYYEQYF
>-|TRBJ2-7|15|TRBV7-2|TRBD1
TGTGCCAGCAGTCTCGAGCGGACAGGAGCTGGGGAGCAGTACTTC
CASSLERTGAGEQYF
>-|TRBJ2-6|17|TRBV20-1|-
TGCAGTGCTAGTATTCAGGGTTTCAGCTCTGGGGCCAACGTCCTGACTTTC
CSASIQGFSSGANVLTF
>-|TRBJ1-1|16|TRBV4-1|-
TGCGCCAGCAGCCAAGATATTGGGGAGGCGAACACTGAAGCTTTCTTT
CASSQDIGEANTEAFF
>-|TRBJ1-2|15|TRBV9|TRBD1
TGTGCCAGCAGCCCAAGACAGGGAAGAGTTTATGGCTACACCTTC
CASSPRQGRVYGYTF
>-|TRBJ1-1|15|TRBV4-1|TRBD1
TGCGCCAGCAGCCATCCGGGACAGGGGTCGATGGAAGCTTTCTTT
CASSHPGQGSMEAFF
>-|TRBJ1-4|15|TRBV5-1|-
TGCGCCAGCAGCTTGGCAGCAAAAGGGGGTGAAAAACTGTTTTTT
CASSLAAKGGEKLFF
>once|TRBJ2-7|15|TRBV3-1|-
TGTGCCAGCAGCCAAGGCCAAGTATATATCGACGAGCAGTACTTC
CASSQGQVYIDEQYF
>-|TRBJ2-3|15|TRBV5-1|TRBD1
TGCGCCAGCAGCACCGGACAGGGGGCTGCAGATACGCAGTATTTT
CASSTGQGAADTQYF
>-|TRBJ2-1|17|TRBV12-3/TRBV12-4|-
TGTGCCAGCAGTTTACCCTCAGCTATAAGCTCCTACAATGAGCAGTTCTTC
CASSLPSAISSYNEQFF
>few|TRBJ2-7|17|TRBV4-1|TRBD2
TGCGCCAGCAGCCCCGGCGGGCTAGCGGGAGGTCCCTACGAGCAGTACTTC
CASSPGGLAGGPYEQYF
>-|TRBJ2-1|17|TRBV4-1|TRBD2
TGCGCCAGCAGCCAAGAAGGGAGCGGGAGGGCTAACAATGAGCAGTTCTTC
CASSQEGSGRANNEQFF
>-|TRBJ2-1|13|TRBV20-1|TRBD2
TGCGGTACTAGCGGGAGGCCACTGGCTGAGCAGTTCTTC
CGTSGRPLAEQFF
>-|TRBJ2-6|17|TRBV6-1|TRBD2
TGTGCCAGCAGCTCCGGACTAGCGGGGGGTGGGGCCAACGTCCTGACTTTC
CASSSGLAGGGANVLTF
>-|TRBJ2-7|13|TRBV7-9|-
TGTGCCAGCAGCTTAGTAGGGGCGGTCGAGCAGTACTTC
CASSLVGAVEQYF
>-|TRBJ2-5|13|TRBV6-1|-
TGTGCCAGCAGCCGGGTGGCCCAAGAGACCCAGTACTTC
CASSRVAQETQYF
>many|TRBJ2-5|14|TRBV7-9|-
TGTGCCAGCAGCTTTTCCCAAGGCGGCGAGACCCAGTACTTC
CASSFSQGGETQYF
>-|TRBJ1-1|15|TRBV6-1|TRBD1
TGTGCCAGCAGTGGCCGGGACAGGTTGAACACTGAAGCTTTCTTT
CASSGRDRLNTEAFF
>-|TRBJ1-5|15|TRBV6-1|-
TGTGCCAGCAGGGCCCCGGCCAGATTAAATCAGCCCCAGCATTTT
CASRAPARLNQPQHF
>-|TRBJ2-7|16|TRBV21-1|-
TGTGCCAGCAGCAAAGTAGAGGACAGGGGAATCCACGAGCAGTACTTC
CASSKVEDRGIHEQYF
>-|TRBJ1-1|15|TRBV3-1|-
TGTGCCAGCAGAATCAACCCCGACGGGTCCACTGAAGCTTTCTTT
CASRINPDGSTEAFF
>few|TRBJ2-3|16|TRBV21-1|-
TGTGCCAGCAGCTCCGGACTAGCGGGAGAAAGGGATACGCAGTATTTT
CASSSGLAGERDTQYF
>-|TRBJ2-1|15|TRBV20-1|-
TGCAGTGCTAATTCCCATGCCCGGGACTACAATGAGCAGTTCTTC
CSANSHARDYNEQFF
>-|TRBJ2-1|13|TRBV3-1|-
TGTGCCAGCAGCCCCTATGTCCACAATGAGCAGTTCTTC
CASSPYVHNEQFF
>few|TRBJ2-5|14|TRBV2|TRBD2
TGTGCCATGGGACTAGCGGAGAATCAAGAGACCCAGTACTTC
CAMGLAENQETQYF
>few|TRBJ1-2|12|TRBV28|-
TGTGCCAGCAGTTCCCCGGAAGGAGGCTACACCTTC
CASSSPEGGYTF
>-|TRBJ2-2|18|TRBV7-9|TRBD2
TGTGCCAGCAGCTTATGGGATTGGACTAGCGGGAGTTCCAGGGAGCTGTTTTTT
CASSLWDWTSGSSRELFF
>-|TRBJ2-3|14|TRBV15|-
TGTGCCACCAGCACTTGGGGAGGAGGAGATACGCAGTATTTT
CATSTWGGGDTQYF
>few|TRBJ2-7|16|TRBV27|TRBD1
TGTGCCAGCCAAAAAGGGAGGGACAGGGAGGGCTACGAGCAGTACTTC
CASQKGRDREGYEQYF
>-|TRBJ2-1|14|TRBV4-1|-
TGCGCCAGCAGCCAAGATAGGGGATTCAATGAGCAGTTCTTC
CASSQDRGFNEQFF
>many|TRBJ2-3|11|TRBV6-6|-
TGTGCCAGCAGTTACGGGGATACGCAGTATTTT
CASSYGDTQYF
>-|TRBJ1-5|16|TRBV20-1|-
TGCAGTGCCTTAGGGTCGGCAAGGAGGGTTAATCAGCCCCAGCATTTT
CSALGSARRVNQPQHF
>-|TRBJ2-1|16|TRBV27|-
TGTGCCAGCAGTTTGGATCGGCTAGCAGCCTACAATGAGCAGTTCTTC
CASSLDRLAAYNEQFF
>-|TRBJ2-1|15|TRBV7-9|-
TGTGCCAGCTGCTCCGGAACGCAATCCTACAATGAGCAGTTCTTC
CASCSGTQSYNEQFF
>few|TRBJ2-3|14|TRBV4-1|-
TGCGCCAGCAGCCCCTCCCCAACCACAGATACGCAGTATTTT
CASSPSPTTDTQYF
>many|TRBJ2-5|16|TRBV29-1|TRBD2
TGCAGCGTTTCGGGGGGGCCTCGGTTCCCCCAAGAGACCCAGTACTTC
CSVSGGPRFPQETQYF
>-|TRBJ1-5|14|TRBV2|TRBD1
TGTGCCAGCACCCTGGACAGGGAGGCTCAGCCCCAGCATTTT
CASTLDREAQPQHF
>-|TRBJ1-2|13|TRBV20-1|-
TGCAGTGCCCCCCCCGGAGCTAACTATGGCTACACCTTC
CSAPPGANYGYTF
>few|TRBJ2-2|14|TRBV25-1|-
TGTGCCAGCAGTGAATATAACGTAGACGGGGAGCTGTTTTTT
CASSEYNVDGELFF